These 27 T cell receptor beta chains were all obtained from the same sample, sequenced in a study of human CD8 memory T cell subsets. Early memory CD8+ T cells that were CCR7+ PD-1+ TIGIT+ and had exhausted-like traits were the TPEX cells. UMI-labeled 5' RACE produced the TCR beta libraries. TCRdb reprocessed the 5' RACE reads and stores each CDR3 protein as one record, lacking DNA. Recorded for this sample: fewer than 9,500 distinct CDR3 sequences. The source material was CD8+ T cells from PBMCs. Every receptor here comes from a human donor in good health.

This sequence joins TRBV15 and TRBJ1-5; as DNA is missing, the TRBD1 call by TCRdb cannot be tested. The CDR3 loop spans 14 amino acids. CDR1 LNHNV and CDR2 YYDKDF come from the germline V gene (reference sequence). CDR3 sequence: CATSRAGSNQPQHF.

The rearrangement links TRBV28 to TRBJ2-2; as DNA is missing, the TRBD1 call by TCRdb cannot be tested. This CDR3 has 16 residues. Germline V gives CDR1 MDHEN, CDR2 SYDVKM. The CDR3 loop is CASSSYRTPNTGELFF.

V usage is TRBV11-2 and J usage is TRBJ1-1. CDR1 is SGHAT, CDR2 FQNNGV, per germline. This CDR3 has 12 amino acids. This CDR3 is CASSSGGTEAFF.

The V gene is TRBV28, the J gene TRBJ2-7. Germline CDR1 is MDHEN and CDR2 is SYDVKM. The CDR3 contains 13 residues. CDR3: CASSLSIDYEQYF.

The rearrangement links TRBV18 to TRBJ2-7; TCRdb's D gene call, TRBD1, goes unchecked for lack of DNA. The CDR3 runs to 14 residues. Germline V gene sequence: CDR1 KGHSH, CDR2 LQKENI. CDR3 sequence: CASSPPDGTYEQYF.

The CDR3 reads CASSLRGGIHEQYF. The chain carries TRBV27 and TRBJ2-7; there is no DNA to check the TCRdb D call of TRBD2. CDR1 and CDR2 (germline): MNHEY, SMNVEV (reference sequence). CDR3 length: 14 amino acids.

V gene TRBV4-1 combines with J gene TRBJ2-5; TCRdb's D call of TRBD1 is untestable without DNA. Germline values: CDR1 MGHRA, CDR2 YSYEKL. The CDR3 runs to 15 residues. The CDR3 sequence: CASSQSRGTQETQYF.

By frequency, this clonotype registers large. The J gene is TRBJ2-3, the V gene TRBV6-2 or TRBV6-3. The CDR3 has 12 amino acids. CDR1 MNHEY and CDR2 SVGEGT come from the germline V gene. The CDR3 loop reads CASSYFTDTQYF.

The chain uses TRBV28 and TRBJ1-1. Germline CDR1 is MDHEN and CDR2 is SYDVKM. The CDR3 contains 12 residues. This CDR3 reads CASSLFGSEAFF. Full variable domain (rest looked up from reference TRBV28 and TRBJ1-1): DVKVTQSSRYLVKRTGEKVFLECVQDMDHENMFWYRQDPGLGLRLIYFSYDVKMKEKGDIPEGYSVSREKKERFSLILESASTNQTSMYLCASSLFGSEAFFGQGTRLTVV.

The gene calls are TRBV25-1 and TRBJ2-7; TCRdb names TRBD1, which stays unverified in the absence of DNA. Germline V gene sequence: CDR1 MGHDK, CDR2 SYGVNS. The length of the CDR3 is 17 residues. This chain's CDR3 is CASSETGGLKDRYEQYF.

This clonotype is deemed medium-sized by its frequency. This chain connects TRBV10-3 to TRBJ2-7; the D call from TCRdb, TRBD2, cannot be confirmed without DNA. The CDR3 runs to 16 residues. The germline CDR1 and CDR2 sequences are ENHRY and SYGVKD. CDR3 amino acids: CAISEVGTSVSYEQYF.

The chain links TRBV2 to TRBJ1-4. CDR1 SNHLY and CDR2 FYNNEI come from the germline V gene. This CDR3 is built from 14 residues. The CDR3 protein is CASSEISINEKLFF.

By frequency, this clonotype registers medium-sized. The chain couples TRBV20-1 to TRBJ2-7; as DNA is missing, the TRBD2 call by TCRdb cannot be tested. The CDR3 extends over 14 amino acids. In germline, CDR1 is DFQATT, CDR2 SNEGSKA (reference sequence). CDR3 region: CSANSGSNAYEQYF.

The V and J genes are TRBV28 and TRBJ1-5; the D call of TRBD1 rests on TCRdb alone, since no DNA is present to check it. Germline V gene data show CDR1 as MDHEN and CDR2 as SYDVKM. The CDR3 runs to 17 residues. The CDR3 region is CASSPPGVGYSNQPQHF. The variable domain in full, with the rest retrieved from reference TRBV28 and TRBJ1-5, is DVKVTQSSRYLVKRTGEKVFLECVQDMDHENMFWYRQDPGLGLRLIYFSYDVKMKEKGDIPEGYSVSREKKERFSLILESASTNQTSMYLCASSPPGVGYSNQPQHFGDGTRLSIL.

The V gene is TRBV6-2 or TRBV6-3, the J gene TRBJ2-1. Germline CDR1 reads MNHEY; CDR2 reads SVGEGT. This CDR3 contains 12 residues. This CDR3 reads CASSYRGNEQFF.

V and J are TRBV28 and TRBJ2-1; TCRdb picks TRBD2, but there is no DNA to check that call. The germline V gene has CDR1 MDHEN and CDR2 SYDVKM. CDR3 length: 16 amino acids. The CDR3 region is CASSLGGIAGYNEQFF.

The chain links TRBV27 to TRBJ1-5; TCRdb's D call of TRBD1 is untestable without DNA. Germline assignment: CDR1 MNHEY and CDR2 SMNVEV (reference sequence). The CDR3 has 13 residues. CDR3 in amino acids: CASSWAGFQPQHF.

This clonotype is classed as medium-sized by frequency. The chain recombines TRBV12-3 or TRBV12-4 with TRBJ2-7; TCRdb reports TRBD1, a call that lacks DNA to check it against. The CDR3 runs 14 residues. The CDR3 loop is CASSPHGTAYEQYF.

V is TRBV7-2 and J is TRBJ2-5; TCRdb indicates TRBD2, and absent DNA this call remains unverified. CDR1 SGHTA and CDR2 FQGNSA come from the germline V gene. This CDR3 has 13 residues. CDR3 amino acids: CASSLLAEETQYF.

The chain employs TRBV15 and TRBJ2-2. Germline CDR1 and CDR2: LNHNV and YYDKDF (reference sequence). The CDR3 consists of 13 residues. The CDR3 protein is CATSETNTGELFF.

This chain uses TRBV4-2 with TRBJ2-3; TCRdb returns TRBD1, unconfirmable since there is no DNA. This CDR3 contains 14 residues. Germline V gene lookup returns CDR1 LGHNA and CDR2 YNFKEQ. The chain's CDR3 is CASSPRLAFDTQYF.

J is TRBJ1-5 and V is TRBV7-2. The CDR3 spans 13 residues. Per the germline V gene, CDR1 is SGHTA and CDR2 is FQGNSA. CDR3 in amino acids: CASSTQSYQPQHF.

Measured by frequency, this clonotype is medium-sized. The chain couples TRBV7-6 to TRBJ2-1. Germline V gives CDR1 SGHVS, CDR2 FNYEAQ. The CDR3 totals 15 residues. The CDR3 here is CASSFSGRPHNEQFF.

The chain employs TRBV11-1 and TRBJ2-3; TCRdb returns TRBD1, unconfirmable since there is no DNA. CDR1 and CDR2 from the germline V gene are SGHAT and FQDESV (reference sequence). This CDR3 has 12 residues. The CDR3 loop is CASSLEGDTQYF.

J is TRBJ2-2 and V is TRBV6-5. This CDR3 has 14 amino acids. Germline V gene lookup returns CDR1 MNHEY and CDR2 SVGAGI. CDR3 sequence: CASSYIQTTGELFF.

This chain links TRBV19 with TRBJ2-1; the D call from TCRdb, TRBD1, cannot be confirmed without DNA. This CDR3 has 16 residues. CDR1 and CDR2 (germline): LNHDA, SQIVND (reference sequence). The CDR3 sequence: CASSISQRGGAGEQFF.

The chain has TRBV15 and TRBJ2-3; TCRdb calls TRBD2, which cannot be checked without DNA. Germline V gene data show CDR1 as LNHNV and CDR2 as YYDKDF (reference sequence). The CDR3 contains 16 residues. CDR3 residues: CASRDSGGVVGDTQYF.